Listed here are 11 T cell receptor beta chains from one sample, sequenced in a study of blood T cell repertoires in COVID-19. Sequencing used immunoSEQ multiplex PCR; TCRdb keeps in-frame clones, though not all of them. The table lists some 58,000 clones, 75% to 90% of them singletons. The specimen was peripheral blood. The origin of the receptors is a man between 60 and 75 years old with COVID-19, enrolled during active disease.

This clone was found once. V gene TRBV5-1 combines with J gene TRBJ2-5; 7 positions match TRBD1. Per germline, CDR1 SGHRS and CDR2 YFSETQ. With V trimmed by 0 bases and J by 2 bases, 4 bases remained unmatched. The CDR3 is made up of 15 amino acids. The CDR3 spells CASSLAVGQQETQYF. CDR3 nucleotide sequence: TGCGCCAGCAGCTTGGCCGTGGGACAGCAAGAGACCCAGTACTTC.

The rearrangement uses TRBV2 and TRBJ1-5, with 9 bases that match TRBD1. Germline values: CDR1 SNHLY, CDR2 FYNNEI. V dropped 4 bases and J dropped 5; count of bases not matched to a gene: 0. The CDR3 runs 13 residues. In DNA, the CDR3 is TGTGCCAGCAGTGGGACAGGGGATCAGCCCCAGCATTTT. Protein product: CASSGTGDQPQHF. Full variable domain (remainder filled in from reference TRBV2 and TRBJ1-5): EPEVTQTPSHQVTQMGQEVILRCVPISNHLYFYWYRQILGQKVEFLVSFYNNEISEKSEIFDDQFSVERPDGSNFTLKIRSTKLEDSAMYFCASSGTGDQPQHFGDGTRLSIL.

The chain couples TRBV29-1 to TRBJ2-5; D is perhaps TRBD1 (6 bases). Germline V lookup: CDR1 SQVTM, CDR2 ANQGSEA. The CDR3 runs 12 residues. Trimming took 0 bases from V and 5 from J, leaving 7 bases between them. Written as DNA, the CDR3 is TGCAGCGTTGAAGATCAGGGGGAGACCCAGTACTTC. This encodes CSVEDQGETQYF.

This clone has more than one count but fewer than ten. The junction departs from the called germline gene at one end, perhaps through a read error. The CDR3: CASSILAGRSSSPSF. In DNA, the CDR3 is TGTGCCAGTAGTATTTTGGCGGGGAGGAGTTCCAGTCCCTCATTT. This sequence joins TRBV19 and TRBJ1-1, with D unresolved. Per germline, CDR1 LNHDA and CDR2 SQIVND (reference sequence). The CDR3 has 15 residues.

V gene TRBV15 combines with J gene TRBJ2-3; tentative D call: TRBD2 (5 bases). Germline values: CDR1 LNHNV, CDR2 YYDKDF (reference sequence). Trimming took off 1 base at V and 1 base at J, with 12 bases between the two ends. This CDR3 spans 16 amino acids. The CDR3 nucleotides are TGTGCCACCAGCAGAGTGACGGGGAGCGGCACAGATACGCAGTATTTT. Protein product: CATSRVTGSGTDTQYF.

The V gene is TRBV2, the J gene TRBJ1-2; D remains ambiguous. V lost 5 bases to trimming and J lost 8 bases, with 9 bases between them. The CDR3 has 11 residues. The V gene's germline CDR1 is SNHLY and CDR2 FYNNEI. CDR3 region: CASSPFLGYTF. The CDR3, as DNA: TGTGCCAGCAGTCCTTTTTTAGGCTACACCTTC.

V is TRBV5-1 and J is TRBJ2-6, with 12 bases aligning to TRBD1. The CDR3 is made up of 19 amino acids. The germline V gene encodes CDR1 SGHRS and CDR2 YFSETQ. V was clipped by 4 bases and J by 0 bases; unmatched bases: 8. The CDR3 DNA reads as TGCGCCAGCAGCCAAGGGACAGGGGGCGCAGGCTCTGGGGCCAACGTCCTGACTTTC. This codes for CASSQGTGGAGSGANVLTF.

The chain uses TRBV5-6 and TRBJ1-6, with TRBD1 matching over 11 bases. There are 16 residues in the CDR3. V gave up 4 bases and J gave up 8 bases; unmatched junction bases: 8. Germline-derived CDR1 and CDR2 are SGHDT and YYEEEE. CDR3 residues: CASSPDRGREDSPLHF. DNA of the CDR3: TGTGCCAGCAGCCCGGACAGGGGGCGGGAAGATTCACCCCTCCACTTT.

The chain uses TRBV30 and TRBJ2-7; 10 nucleotides match TRBD1. This CDR3 is 16 amino acids long. Germline V gene sequence: CDR1 GTSNPN, CDR2 SVGIG (reference sequence). Trimming at V came to 4 bases and at J to 3 bases, leaving 12 bases not matched to a gene. CDR3 region: CAWTEGGTGVFYEQYF. CDR3 nucleotide sequence: TGTGCCTGGACCGAAGGCGGGACAGGGGTTTTCTACGAGCAGTACTTC. Supplemented by reference TRBV30 and TRBJ2-7, the full variable domain reads SQTIHQWPATLVQPVGSPLSLECTVEGTSNPNLYWYRQAAGRGLQLLFYSVGIGQISSEVPQNLSASRPQDRQFILSSKKLLLSDSGFYLCAWTEGGTGVFYEQYFGPGTRLTVT.

This rearrangement joins TRBV2 to TRBJ2-7, with TRBD1 identical over 7 bases. The length of the CDR3 is 14 residues. After removal of 11 bases from V and 6 bases from J, the junction contained 16 bases not matched to a gene. From germline, CDR1 is SNHLY and CDR2 FYNNEI. CDR3 sequence: CAGTLGTAAREQYF. The CDR3 DNA is TGTGCCGGAACCCTCGGGACAGCGGCCCGCGAGCAGTACTTC.

This chain connects TRBV9 to TRBJ2-2, with D possibly being TRBD1 (5 bases). Per the germline V gene, CDR1 is SGDLS and CDR2 is YYNGEE. The CDR3 runs to 16 residues. Trimming stripped 6 bases from V and 8 bases from J, with 23 bases between. In DNA, the CDR3 is TGTGCCAGCACCGTGGGTCCTCAGGGAAAGGCTGGGGAGCTGTTTTTT. This translates into CASTVGPQGKAGELFF.